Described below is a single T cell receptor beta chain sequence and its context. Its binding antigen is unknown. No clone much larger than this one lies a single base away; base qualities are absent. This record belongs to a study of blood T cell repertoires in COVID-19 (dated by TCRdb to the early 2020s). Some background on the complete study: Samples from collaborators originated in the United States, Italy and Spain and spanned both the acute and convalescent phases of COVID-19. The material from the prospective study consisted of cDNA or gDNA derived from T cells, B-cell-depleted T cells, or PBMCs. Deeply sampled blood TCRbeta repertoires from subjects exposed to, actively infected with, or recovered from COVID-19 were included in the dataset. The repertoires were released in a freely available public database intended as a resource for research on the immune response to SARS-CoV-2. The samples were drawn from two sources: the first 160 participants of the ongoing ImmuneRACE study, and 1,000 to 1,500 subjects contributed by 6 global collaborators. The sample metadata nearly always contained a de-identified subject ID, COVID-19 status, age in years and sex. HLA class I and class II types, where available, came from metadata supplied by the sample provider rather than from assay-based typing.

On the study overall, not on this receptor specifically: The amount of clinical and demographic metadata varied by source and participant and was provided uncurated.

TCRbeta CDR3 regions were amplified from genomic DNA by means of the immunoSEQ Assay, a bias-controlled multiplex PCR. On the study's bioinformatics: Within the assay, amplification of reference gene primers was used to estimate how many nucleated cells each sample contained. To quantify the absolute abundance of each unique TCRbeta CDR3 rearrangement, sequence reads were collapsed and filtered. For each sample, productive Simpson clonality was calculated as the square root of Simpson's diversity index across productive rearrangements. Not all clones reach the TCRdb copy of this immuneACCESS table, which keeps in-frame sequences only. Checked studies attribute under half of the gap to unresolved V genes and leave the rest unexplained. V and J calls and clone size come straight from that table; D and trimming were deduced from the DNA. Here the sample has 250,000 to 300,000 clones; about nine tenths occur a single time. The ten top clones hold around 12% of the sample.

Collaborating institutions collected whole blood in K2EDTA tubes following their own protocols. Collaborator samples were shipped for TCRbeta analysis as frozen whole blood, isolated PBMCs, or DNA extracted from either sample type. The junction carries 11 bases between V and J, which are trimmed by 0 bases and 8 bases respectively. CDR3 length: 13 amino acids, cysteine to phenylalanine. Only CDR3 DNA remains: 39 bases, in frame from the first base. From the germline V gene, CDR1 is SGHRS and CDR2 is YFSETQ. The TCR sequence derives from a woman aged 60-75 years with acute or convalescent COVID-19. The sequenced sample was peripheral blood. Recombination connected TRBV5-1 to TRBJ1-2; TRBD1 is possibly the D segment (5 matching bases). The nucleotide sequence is TGCGCCAGCAGCTTGGGACTTACAGGCGGCTACACCTTC. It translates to CASSLGLTGGYTF.